This T cell receptor (beta chain) is from a study of vaccination and CD4 T cells after COVID-19 (dated by TCRdb to 2022 to 2024). Regarding the research as a whole: In the convalescent cohort there were six males and four females, among whom were two Hispanic individuals, seven Caucasians, two Asians and one multiracial person. Participants got two doses of the Pfizer-BioNTech BNT162b2 vaccine (n=8) or two doses of the Moderna mRNA-1273 vaccine (n=2). Post-COVID blood samples from convalescent patients were collected a median of about 110 days after diagnosis, with a range of roughly 30 to 161 days. Post-vaccine blood samples were taken a median of approximately 70 days after the second vaccine dose, with a range of roughly 13 to 250 days. The cultures were stimulated with overlapping spike peptide pools from SARS-CoV-2 and from the common cold coronaviruses HCoV-NL63, HCoV-OC43 and HCoV-229E. As controls, cultures received a CEFX viral epitope pool (the positive control), an HIV-1 Nef peptide pool (the negative control), or no peptide at all. In around 9 COVID-19 convalescent patients and several infection-naive healthy vaccine recipients, researchers compared the spike-specific CD4+ TCR repertoire from before mRNA vaccination with the repertoire from after. Overall study outcomes, separate from this receptor: In convalescent patients, a median around 86% of post-vaccine SARS-CoV-2-reactive clones were detected only after vaccination, and vaccine-specific priming was suggested by this finding. Of the vaccine-specific clones in convalescent patients, 304 of 307, or nearly all, reacted only to SARS-CoV-2 spike and did not cross-react with common cold coronaviruses. The number of convalescent patients in the study was relatively small, and the study did not examine early timepoints following natural infection. The median number of SARS-CoV-2-reactive clonotypes rose from 20 to 25 after infection to some 40 after vaccination, but the change was not significant.

The treatment or condition label on this specimen signifies: approximately 11-day PBMC culture with coronavirus spike peptide pools or control peptides (ViraFEST assay). The study used the ViraFEST assay, which expanded antigen-specific T cells with peptide pools and then identified expanded clonotypes by TCR sequencing. The absence of prior SARS-CoV-2 infection in healthy vaccine recipients was confirmed by negative nucleocapsid antibody tests before and after vaccination. Each well held two million PBMCs cultured with 10 ug/ml peptide pools in IMDM containing around 5% human AB serum and 7.5 to 10 IU/ml IL-2. On days 3 and 7, half of the culture medium was replaced with fresh IL-2-containing medium. CD4+ T cells were isolated after approximately 10 days of culture through negative selection using the EasySep CD4+ T cell isolation kit. PBMCs were separated from whole blood using Ficoll-Paque Plus gradient centrifugation and then either used fresh or cryopreserved at -140C. Triplicate wells were generally used for each culture condition.

For this clonotype: Its binding antigen is unknown. No quality values exist for individual bases; no much larger clone is one base distant.

The library was prepared using PCR. At the Johns Hopkins FTIC core, DNA from the cultured CD4+ T cells underwent TCR sequencing with the Oncomine TCR Beta short-read assay. The QIAamp micro DNA kit was used to extract genomic DNA from the cultured CD4+ T cells. Oncomine TCR Beta libraries made from cultured CD4+ T cells were pooled using unique dual indexes and sequenced on an Illumina iSeq 100. From the authors' description of their analysis: Non-productive sequences were removed, and CDR3s not starting with C, not ending with F or W, or shorter than 7 amino acids were discarded. The MANAFEST web application was used to identify antigen-specific clonotypes by comparing peptide-stimulated wells against reference wells and other culture wells. For a clone to be called positive, the clone needed an FDR below 0.05, an odds ratio above 5, and a productive frequency above 0.1% in at least two of three replicate wells. A clonotype counted as cross-reactive if it showed significant expansion both in the SARS-CoV-2 spike wells and in at least one common cold coronavirus spike condition. Levenshtein distances (stringdist) and unrooted phylogenetic trees (ape) in R version 3.6.1 were used to assess CDR3 homology. TCRdb trimmed the raw reads at Q25, called clones with MiXCR and kept productive beta chains. A single entry per CDR3 protein holds the most common genes and DNA from its merged rows. TCRdb, not the authors, supplied the V and J calls. The table for this sample lists more than 12,000 distinct CDR3 sequences; 78% of them were counted only once. The ten largest account for about 8.9% of the sample.

V loses 2 bases at its end and J loses 2 bases; junction bases beyond the gene matches: 9. According to the germline V gene (reference sequence), CDR1 reads GTSNPN and CDR2 reads SVGIG. Measured from the cysteine to the phenylalanine, the CDR3 is 16 residues long. The sequence is cut down to CDR3 DNA, 48 bases in frame from base 1. The chain employs TRBV30 and TRBJ1-5, with TRBD1 identical over 7 junction bases. The sample in question was CD4+ T cells from blood, cultured in vitro, obtained after SARS-CoV-2 vaccination. The sequence came from a human donor who received a COVID-19 vaccine. CDR3 sequence: CAWSHEGAEGNQPQHF. The DNA is TGTGCCTGGAGTCACGAGGGGGCTGAGGGCAATCAGCCCCAGCATTTT.